This T cell receptor (beta chain) was found in a study of patients and donors after allogeneic stem cell transplantation. MiXCR, applied by TCRdb to the RT-PCR reads, yields one record per CDR3 protein. The sample has roughly 940,000 distinct CDR3 sequences; approximately 18% are singletons. Trimming cost V 7 bases and J 1 base, with 13 bases left between them. Germline CDR1 and CDR2: LNHNV and YYDKDF (reference sequence). The CDR3 runs to 14 residues. Only a few counts were recorded for this clonotype. V and J are TRBV15 and TRBJ1-1; a weak D match, TRBD1 (6 bases). Sequences were obtained from blood, either unsorted or a sorted T cell fraction (not recorded which). The origin of this receptor is a human donor who was either an allogeneic HSCT recipient or a stem cell or donor lymphocyte infusion donor (not recorded which). It is not recorded whose cells these are; they may come from a transplant donor. The CDR3 region has the DNA TGTGCCACCACCCTGATGACAGGGAACACTGAAGCTTTCTTT. Protein product: CATTLMTGNTEAFF. Full variable domain (outside the CDR3, taken from reference TRBV15 and TRBJ1-1): DAMVIQNPRYQVTQFGKPVTLSCSQTLNHNVMYWYQQKSSQAPKLLFHYYDKDFNNEADTPDNFQSRRPNTSFCFLDIRSPGLGDTAMYLCATTLMTGNTEAFFGQGTRLTVV.